The clone carrying this TCR beta chain was observed a few times. The antigen is unknown. The sample is drawn from a study of post-analysis software for immune sequencing data. In the study overall: The disease courses spanned relapsing-remitting, secondary progressive and progressive-relapsing forms of multiple sclerosis. General study findings and limits: About five TRBV segments, including TRBV5-6, TRBV5-1 and TRBV20-1, were more frequent in patients than controls. Those with multiple sclerosis, the patient group, showed significantly lower normalized Chao1 diversity than controls. Those samples that were prepared in the same batch co-clustered strongly by F measure.

The CDR3 contains 15 residues. The germline gives CDR1 SGHAT, CDR2 FQNNGV. Trimming took off 7 bases at V and 11 bases at J, with 21 bases between the two ends. Incorporated into the TCR beta cDNA libraries were unique molecular identifiers, which served to reduce PCR and sequencing biases. Once roughly 0.85 to 11 million T cells were used, hundreds of thousands of cDNA molecules resulted. TCRdb re-called the PCR reads with MiXCR, one entry per CDR3 protein. Of about 200,000 distinct CDR3 sequences in the sample, roughly 30% were seen once. The material sequenced was blood. The genes are TRBV11-2 and TRBJ1-6; TRBD1 might be the D (6 bases). The sequence was obtained from a girl aged 2-17 years with multiple sclerosis. The CDR3, as DNA: TGTGCCAGCAATCCGACTTACAGGGACGGAACACCCCTCCACTTT. This translates into CASNPTYRDGTPLHF.